What follows are 5 T cell receptor beta chains derived from one specimen sequenced in a study of long-term antiretroviral therapy in people with HIV. immunoSEQ v3.0 was run at survey level. Clones were read by immunoSEQ multiplex PCR, and TCRdb kept only the in-frame ones, dropping some. The profile shows under 45,000 clones, 75% to 90% of them singletons. The specimen was unsorted PBMCs, collected 3.1 years after starting antiretroviral therapy. These receptors were obtained from a woman aged 45-59 years with HIV.

The V call is TRBV5-1, the J call TRBJ1-4; D remains unclear. Trimming left V 1 base short and J 0 bases short, with 7 bases between. This CDR3 has 15 amino acids. Germline assignment: CDR1 SGHRS and CDR2 YFSETQ. This CDR3 is CASSLFEATNEKLFF. For the CDR3, the DNA is TGCGCCAGCAGCTTGTTCGAGGCAACTAATGAAAAACTGTTTTTT.

To note about this clone: One junction end disagrees with the germline gene, perhaps due to a read error. This rearrangement joins TRBV19 to TRBJ1-2, with 7 bases lining up with TRBD1. Germline CDR1 and CDR2: LNHDA and SQIVND (reference sequence). The CDR3 loop spans 13 amino acids. CDR3 protein: CASGMRDSYGYTF. CDR3 coding DNA: TGTGCCAGTGGTATGCGGGACAGCTATGGCTACACCTTC. The full variable domain, in which reference TRBV19 and TRBJ1-2 provide the parts outside the CDR3, is DGGITQSPKYLFRKEGQNVTLSCEQNLNHDAMYWYRQDPGQGLRLIYYSQIVNDFQKGDIAEGYSVSREKKESFPLTVTSAQKNPTAFYLCASGMRDSYGYTFGSGTRLTVV.

The chain joins TRBV2 to TRBJ1-1; no firm D call. This CDR3 has 12 amino acids. Trimming left V 6 bases short and J 8 bases short, with 13 bases between. Germline V gives CDR1 SNHLY, CDR2 FYNNEI. The CDR3 bases are TGTGCCAGCAGATACAAAACGGGAGAAGCTTTCTTT. This codes for CASRYKTGEAFF. Combining the CDR3 with reference TRBV2 and TRBJ1-1 gives the whole variable domain EPEVTQTPSHQVTQMGQEVILRCVPISNHLYFYWYRQILGQKVEFLVSFYNNEISEKSEIFDDQFSVERPDGSNFTLKIRSTKLEDSAMYFCASRYKTGEAFFGQGTRLTVV.

The chain combines TRBV2 with TRBJ2-3, with TRBD2 matching over 10 bases. Germline CDR1 SNHLY, CDR2 FYNNEI. CDR3 length: 17 amino acids. The V gene end was trimmed by 6 bases and the J gene end by 1 base; junction bases not matched to a gene: 10. The CDR3 loop is CASRRVRSGGGTDTQYF. Here the CDR3 DNA reads TGTGCCAGCAGAAGAGTTCGGAGCGGGGGGGGCACAGATACGCAGTATTTT.

V and J are TRBV18 and TRBJ2-3; 11 nucleotides line up with TRBD1. V shed 4 bases, J shed 3 bases, and the junction held 3 bases outside the gene matches. The CDR3 extends over 15 amino acids. CDR1 KGHSH and CDR2 LQKENI come from the germline V gene. This CDR3 reads CASSQDRGRTDTQYF. Here the CDR3 DNA reads TGTGCCAGCTCACAGGACAGGGGGCGAACAGATACGCAGTATTTT.